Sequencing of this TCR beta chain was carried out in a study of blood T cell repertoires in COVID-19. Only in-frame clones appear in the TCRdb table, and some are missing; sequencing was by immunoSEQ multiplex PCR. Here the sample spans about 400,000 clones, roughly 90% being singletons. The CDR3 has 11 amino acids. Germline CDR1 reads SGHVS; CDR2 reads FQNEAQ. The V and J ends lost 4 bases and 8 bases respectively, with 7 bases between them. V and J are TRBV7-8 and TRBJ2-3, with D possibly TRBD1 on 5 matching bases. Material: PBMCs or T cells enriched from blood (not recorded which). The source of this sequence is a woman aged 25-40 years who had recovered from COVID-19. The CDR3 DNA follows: TGTGCCAGCAGCTCTAGGGGTACGCAGTATTTT. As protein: CASSSRGTQYF.